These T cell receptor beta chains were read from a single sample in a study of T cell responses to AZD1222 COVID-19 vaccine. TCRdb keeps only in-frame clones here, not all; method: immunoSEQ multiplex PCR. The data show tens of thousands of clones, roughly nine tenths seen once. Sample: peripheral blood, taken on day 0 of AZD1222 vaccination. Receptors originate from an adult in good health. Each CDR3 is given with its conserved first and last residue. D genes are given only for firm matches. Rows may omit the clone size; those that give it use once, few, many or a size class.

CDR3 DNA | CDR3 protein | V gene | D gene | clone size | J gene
TGTGCCAGCGGGTGGTGGGGCGATTCACCCCTCCACTTT | CASGWWGDSPLHF | TRBV28 | - | - | TRBJ1-6
TGCGCCAGCAGCCCGACCGGGTGGGGGCGCCCGTCGGAGTACTTC | CASSPTGWGRPSEYF | TRBV5-1 | - | - | TRBJ2-7
TGTGCCAGCAGCGCCTCCTCGAACTACGAGCAGTACTTC | CASSASSNYEQYF | TRBV9 | - | - | TRBJ2-7
TGTGCCTGGAGTCTCACTAGCGTCGAGCAGTACTTC | CAWSLTSVEQYF | TRBV30 | TRBD2 | - | TRBJ2-7
TGTGCCATCAGGGGTGGGCGGACAGGGGTCAACTATGGCTACACCTTC | CAIRGGRTGVNYGYTF | TRBV10-3 | TRBD1 | once | TRBJ1-2
TGTGCCAGCAGCTTAGAGATATACACAGATACGCAGTATTTT | CASSLEIYTDTQYF | TRBV11-3 | - | - | TRBJ2-3
TGTGCCAGCAGCCTTCGCCCTGAAGCTTTCTTT | CASSLRPEAFF | TRBV6-5 | - | - | TRBJ1-1
TGCAGTGCTAGTAGGGTGGGCGCTGAAGCTTTCTTT | CSASRVGAEAFF | TRBV20-1 | - | - | TRBJ1-1
TGTGCCAGCTTTATAGTCGGGGGCGGGGCTGAAGCTTTCTTT | CASFIVGGGAEAFF | TRBV6-5 | - | - | TRBJ1-1
TGCGCCAGCAGCACGGTTGGGACAGGGTACAATGAGCAGTTCTTC | CASSTVGTGYNEQFF | TRBV5-1 | TRBD1 | - | TRBJ2-1
TGTGCCAGCAGTCCACCGGACAGGGGCCTCGGCGAGCAGTACTTC | CASSPPDRGLGEQYF | TRBV6-5 | TRBD1 | - | TRBJ2-7
TGTGCCACCAGTGATTTGGGTCCTAGCGGGACTGCCTACAATGAGCAGTTCTTC | CATSDLGPSGTAYNEQFF | TRBV24-1 | TRBD2 | - | TRBJ2-1
TGTGCCAGCAGCTTAGCGAGGGACGGTGAAAAACTGTTTTTT | CASSLARDGEKLFF | TRBV7-6 | - | - | TRBJ1-4
TGTGCCAGCAGTTTGACCGGGACAGGGAACTATGGCTACACCTTC | CASSLTGTGNYGYTF | TRBV6-5 | TRBD1 | - | TRBJ1-2
TGTGCCAGCAGTGAGCGGACAGTTCAAGGGGCTGAAGCTTTCTTT | CASSERTVQGAEAFF | TRBV2 | - | - | TRBJ1-1
TGTGCCAGCAGTTTACCCAATCAGCCCCAGCATTTT | CASSLPNQPQHF | TRBV12-3/TRBV12-4 | - | - | TRBJ1-5
TGTGCCACCAGTGATCACTTTGGACCCCGAGGAGGGGGAGAGACCCAGTACTTC | CATSDHFGPRGGGETQYF | TRBV24-1 | - | - | TRBJ2-5